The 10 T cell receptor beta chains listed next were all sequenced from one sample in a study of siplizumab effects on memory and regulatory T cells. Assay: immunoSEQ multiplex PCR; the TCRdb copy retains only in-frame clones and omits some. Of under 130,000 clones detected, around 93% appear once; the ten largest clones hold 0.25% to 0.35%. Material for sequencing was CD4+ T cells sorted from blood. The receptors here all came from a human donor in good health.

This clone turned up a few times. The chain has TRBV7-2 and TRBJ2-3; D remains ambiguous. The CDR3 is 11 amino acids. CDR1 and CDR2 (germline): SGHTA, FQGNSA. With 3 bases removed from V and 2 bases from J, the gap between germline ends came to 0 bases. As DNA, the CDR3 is TGTGCCAGCAGCTTCACAGATACGCAGTATTTT. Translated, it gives CASSFTDTQYF. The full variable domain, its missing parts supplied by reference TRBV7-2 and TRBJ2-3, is GAGVSQSPSNKVTEKGKDVELRCDPISGHTALYWYRQSLGQGLEFLIYFQGNSAPDKSGLPSDRFSAERTGGSVSTLTIQRTQQEDSAVYLCASSFTDTQYFGPGTRLTVL.

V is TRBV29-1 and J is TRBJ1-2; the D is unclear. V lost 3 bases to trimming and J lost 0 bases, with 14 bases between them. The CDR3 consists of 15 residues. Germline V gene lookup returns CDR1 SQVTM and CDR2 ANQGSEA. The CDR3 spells CSVDLGRPANYGYTF. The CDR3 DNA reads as TGCAGCGTTGATCTGGGCAGGCCAGCTAACTATGGCTACACCTTC.

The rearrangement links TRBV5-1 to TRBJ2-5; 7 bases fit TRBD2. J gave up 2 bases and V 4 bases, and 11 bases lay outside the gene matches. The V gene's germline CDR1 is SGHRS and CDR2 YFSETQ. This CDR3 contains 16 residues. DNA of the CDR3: TGCGCCAGCAGCGACGGGGTTAGAGCGGGGCAAGAGACCCAGTACTTC. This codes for CASSDGVRAGQETQYF.

The CDR3 DNA reads TGTGCCAGCAGCTTAGCGCCGAGGGAGCAGTTCTTC. Translating gives CASSLAPREQFF. This rearrangement joins TRBV7-6 to TRBJ2-1; D is ambiguous. The ends were cut back, 0 bases at V and 10 bases at J, with 7 bases in the middle. This CDR3 has 12 amino acids. In germline, CDR1 is SGHVS, CDR2 FNYEAQ.

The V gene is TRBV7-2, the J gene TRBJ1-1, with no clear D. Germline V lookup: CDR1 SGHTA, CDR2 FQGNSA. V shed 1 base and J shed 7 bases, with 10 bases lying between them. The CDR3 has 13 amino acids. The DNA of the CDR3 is TGTGCCAGCAGCTTAGGAGTTGGGGTTGAAGCTTTCTTT. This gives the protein CASSLGVGVEAFF.

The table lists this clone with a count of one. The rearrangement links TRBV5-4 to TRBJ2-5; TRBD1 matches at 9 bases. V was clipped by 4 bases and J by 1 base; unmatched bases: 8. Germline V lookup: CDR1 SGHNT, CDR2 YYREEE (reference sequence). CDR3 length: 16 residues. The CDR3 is CASSPSQGQGQETQYF. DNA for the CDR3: TGTGCCAGCAGCCCGAGTCAGGGACAGGGCCAAGAGACCCAGTACTTC.

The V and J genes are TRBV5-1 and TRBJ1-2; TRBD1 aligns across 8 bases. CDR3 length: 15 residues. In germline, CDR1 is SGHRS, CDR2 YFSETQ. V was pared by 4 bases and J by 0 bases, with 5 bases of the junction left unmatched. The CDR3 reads CASSLRDRTNYGYTF. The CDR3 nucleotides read TGCGCCAGCAGCCTCCGGGACAGGACTAACTATGGCTACACCTTC.

The CDR3 protein is CASSQETLSGELFF. CDR3 coding DNA: TGCGCCAGCAGCCAAGAAACTCTCTCCGGGGAGCTGTTTTTT. This rearrangement joins TRBV4-1 to TRBJ2-2; no reliable D call. V dropped 0 bases and J dropped 6 bases, with 8 bases sitting between them. Germline CDR1 and CDR2: MGHRA and YSYEKL. The CDR3 runs to 14 residues.

As DNA, the CDR3 is TGCGCCAGCAGCCAAGATTGGACAGGGGGTGGTCGACCAACTAATGAAAAACTGTTTTTT. Protein product: CASSQDWTGGGRPTNEKLFF. The genes are TRBV4-1 and TRBJ1-4, with 10 bases fitting TRBD1. The CDR3 is 20 amino acids. Germline lookup yields CDR1 MGHRA and CDR2 YSYEKL. The V and J ends lost 0 bases and 0 bases, in that order; junction bases with no gene match: 10.

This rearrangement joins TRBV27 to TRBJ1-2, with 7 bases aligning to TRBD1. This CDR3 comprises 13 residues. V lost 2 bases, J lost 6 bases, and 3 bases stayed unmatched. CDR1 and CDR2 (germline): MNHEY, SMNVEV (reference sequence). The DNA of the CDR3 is TGTGCCAGCAGTTTAAACAGGGGTAATGGCTACACCTTC. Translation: CASSLNRGNGYTF.